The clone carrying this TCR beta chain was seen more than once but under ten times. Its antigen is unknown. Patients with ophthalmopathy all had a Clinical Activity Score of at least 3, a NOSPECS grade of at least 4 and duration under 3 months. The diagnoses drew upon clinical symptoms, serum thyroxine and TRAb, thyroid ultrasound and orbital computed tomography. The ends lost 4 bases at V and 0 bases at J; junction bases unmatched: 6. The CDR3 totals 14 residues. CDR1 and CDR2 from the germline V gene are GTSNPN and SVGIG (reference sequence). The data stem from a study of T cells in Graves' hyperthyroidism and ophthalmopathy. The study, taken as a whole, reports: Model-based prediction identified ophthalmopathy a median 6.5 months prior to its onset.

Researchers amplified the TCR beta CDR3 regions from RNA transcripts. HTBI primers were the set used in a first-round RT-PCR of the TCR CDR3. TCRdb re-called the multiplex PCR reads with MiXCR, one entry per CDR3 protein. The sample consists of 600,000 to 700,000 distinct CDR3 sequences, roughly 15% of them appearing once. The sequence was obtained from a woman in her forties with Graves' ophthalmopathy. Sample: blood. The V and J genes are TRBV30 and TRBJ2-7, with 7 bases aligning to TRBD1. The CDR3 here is CAWTPTGFSYEQYF. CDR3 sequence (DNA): TGTGCCTGGACCCCGACAGGGTTCTCCTACGAGCAGTACTTC.